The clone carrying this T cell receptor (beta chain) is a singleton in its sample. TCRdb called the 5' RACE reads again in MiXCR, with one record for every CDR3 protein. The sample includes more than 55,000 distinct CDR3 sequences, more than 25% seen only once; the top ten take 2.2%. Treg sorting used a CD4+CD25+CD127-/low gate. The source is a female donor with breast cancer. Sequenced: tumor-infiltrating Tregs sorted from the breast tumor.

The CDR3 spells CASSIDEDNNEKLFF. The DNA for the CDR3 is TGCGCCAGCAGCATTGACGAAGATAATAATGAAAAACTGTTTTTT. The chain employs TRBV5-1 and TRBJ1-4; D is undetermined. This CDR3 comprises 15 residues. Between the trimmed V and J ends, which lost 4 bases and 4 bases, there was a span of 14 bases. CDR1 is SGHRS and CDR2 is YFSETQ in the germline V gene.